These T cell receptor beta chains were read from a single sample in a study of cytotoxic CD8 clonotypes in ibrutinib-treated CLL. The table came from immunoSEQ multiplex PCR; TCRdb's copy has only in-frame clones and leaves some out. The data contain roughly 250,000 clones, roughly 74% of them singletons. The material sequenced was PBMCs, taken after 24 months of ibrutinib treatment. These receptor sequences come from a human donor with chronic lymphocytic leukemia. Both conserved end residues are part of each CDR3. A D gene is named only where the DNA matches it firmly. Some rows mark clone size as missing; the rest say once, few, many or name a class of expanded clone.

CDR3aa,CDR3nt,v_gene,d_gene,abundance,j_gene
CASSVAVGEQFF,TGTGCCAGCAGCGTAGCCGTTGGTGAGCAGTTCTTC,TRBV9,NA,NA,TRBJ2-1
CASSLGTGGHGNTIYF,TGCGCCAGCAGCTTGGGGACAGGAGGGCATGGAAACACCATATATTTT,TRBV5-1,TRBD1,once,TRBJ1-3
CASSELTGDGTDTQYF,TGCGCCAGCAGCGAACTGACAGGGGACGGCACAGATACGCAGTATTTT,TRBV5-1,TRBD1,NA,TRBJ2-3
CSGFPSQGGELFF,TGCAGCGGGTTTCCTAGTCAAGGCGGGGAGCTGTTTTTT,TRBV29-1,NA,NA,TRBJ2-2
CASSQEAFGTDGYTF,TGTGCCAGCAGCCAAGAGGCATTCGGGACGGATGGTTACACCTTC,TRBV14,NA,NA,TRBJ1-2
CASRGVGRNSPLHF,TGTGCCAGTAGGGGAGTGGGCAGAAATTCACCCCTCCACTTT,TRBV19,NA,once,TRBJ1-6
CASSQGQSYEQYF,TGTGCCAGCAGTCAAGGACAGTCCTACGAGCAGTACTTC,TRBV28,NA,NA,TRBJ2-7
CASSDGSGANEKLFF,TGTGCCAGCAGCGATGGTAGTGGTGCTAATGAAAAACTGTTTTTT,TRBV7-2,NA,NA,TRBJ1-4
CSGWTGESSGANVLTF,TGCAGCGGATGGACAGGGGAAAGCTCTGGGGCCAACGTCCTGACTTTC,TRBV29-1,TRBD1,NA,TRBJ2-6
CASSSYTDTQYF,TGTGCCAGCAGCTCTTACACAGATACGCAGTATTTT,TRBV5-6,NA,NA,TRBJ2-3
CASSFMNNYGYTF,TGTGCCAGCAGTTTCATGAATAACTATGGCTACACCTTC,TRBV27,NA,NA,TRBJ1-2
CAWSALGGSNQPQHF,TGTGCCTGGAGTGCTCTCGGGGGAAGCAATCAGCCCCAGCATTTT,TRBV30,NA,NA,TRBJ1-5
CASRAGQGYEKLFF,TGTGCCAGCAGAGCGGGACAGGGTTATGAAAAACTGTTTTTT,TRBV6-1,TRBD1,NA,TRBJ1-4
CSARRPGEQFF,TGCAGTGCTAGAAGGCCGGGGGAGCAGTTCTTC,TRBV20-1,NA,once,TRBJ2-1
CASSLSWTPNQPQHF,TGTGCCAGCAGTTTATCGTGGACCCCCAATCAGCCCCAGCATTTT,TRBV27,NA,NA,TRBJ1-5
CASSSYKDRQGGQPQHF,TGTGCCAGCAGTTCCTACAAAGACCGACAGGGAGGTCAGCCCCAGCATTTT,TRBV27,TRBD1,NA,TRBJ1-5